The 22 T cell receptor beta chains presented below share a single source sample, sequenced in a study of cytomegalovirus exposure and HLA in healthy donors. Both 60 Vbeta primers and 13 Jbeta primers went into the PCR. Repertoires were generated with immunoSEQ multiplex PCR, while TCRdb's copy carries only in-frame clones and drops some. The sample includes fewer than 250,000 clones, around 81% seen only once; the top ten take 10%. Source material: PBMCs. These receptor sequences come from a woman aged 45-65 years in good health and CMV-seropositive.

The chain recombines TRBV14 with TRBJ2-1, with a possible D match to TRBD2 (6 bases). The V gene's germline CDR1 is SGHDN and CDR2 FVKESK. The CDR3 is 14 amino acids. Between the trimmed V and J ends, which lost 6 bases and 0 bases, there was a span of 9 bases. CDR3: CASRIGGSYNEQFF. For the CDR3, the DNA is TGTGCCAGCAGGATCGGGGGCTCCTACAATGAGCAGTTCTTC.

V and J are TRBV6-5 and TRBJ1-3; TRBD1 is a possible D gene (6 bases). Trimming pared 4 bases from V and 0 bases from J, leaving 10 bases between. This CDR3 has 15 amino acids. Per the germline V gene, CDR1 is MNHEY and CDR2 is SVGAGI. CDR3 nucleotide sequence: TGTGCCAGCAGTTTGGGGGCGGGCTCTGGAAACACCATATATTTT. This gives the protein CASSLGAGSGNTIYF.

This chain joins TRBV7-9 and TRBJ1-1; no clear D gene. CDR1 and CDR2 from the germline V gene are SEHNR and FQNEAQ (reference sequence). Trimming left V 1 base short and J 3 bases short, with 15 bases between. CDR3 size: 16 residues. The CDR3 sequence is CASSLGGGSGDTEAFF. In DNA, the CDR3 is TGTGCCAGCAGCTTAGGGGGAGGGAGCGGAGACACTGAAGCTTTCTTT.

This clone was recorded a few times. This sequence joins TRBV30 and TRBJ2-7; 12 bases line up with TRBD2. The CDR3 totals 17 residues. Germline CDR1 GTSNPN, CDR2 SVGIG (reference sequence). With V trimmed by 1 base and J by 6 bases, 13 bases remained unmatched. The CDR3: CAWSARHNLAGGGEQYF. In DNA, the CDR3 is TGTGCCTGGAGTGCCCGCCACAACCTAGCGGGGGGGGGCGAGCAGTACTTC.

V gene TRBV5-1 combines with J gene TRBJ2-7, with no clear D. This CDR3 is built from 12 residues. V was shortened by 4 bases and J by 0 bases, with 5 bases between the two germline ends. Germline V gene sequence: CDR1 SGHRS, CDR2 YFSETQ. The CDR3 spells CASSVNSYEQYF. Written as DNA, the CDR3 is TGCGCCAGCAGCGTAAACTCCTACGAGCAGTACTTC.

In nucleotides, the CDR3 is TGCAGTGCTATCAGGGGATCCGAGCAGTACTTC. Translating gives CSAIRGSEQYF. The chain combines TRBV20-1 with TRBJ2-7, with D possibly being TRBD1 (6 bases). The CDR3 contains 11 residues. Trimming removed 4 bases from V and 6 bases from J, with 10 bases in between. CDR1 DFQATT and CDR2 SNEGSKA come from the germline V gene (reference sequence).

V and J are TRBV23-1 and TRBJ2-2, with a tentative D call TRBD2 (6 bases). TRBV23-1 is sorted into the ORF group, with uncertain function. The V gene lost 0 bases and the J gene lost 5 bases, with 25 bases spanning the gap. The CDR3 runs 20 residues. This CDR3 reads CASSQSRGSASGEETGELFF. Here the CDR3 DNA reads TGCGCCAGCAGTCAATCCAGAGGGTCGGCATCGGGAGAAGAGACCGGGGAGCTGTTTTTT.

CDR3 DNA sequence: TGTGCCAGCAGTCCGACAGGGACCATCTACGAGCAGTACTTC. Residues: CASSPTGTIYEQYF. This chain joins TRBV27 and TRBJ2-7; 7 bases align to TRBD1. The CDR3 is made up of 14 amino acids. The V gene end was trimmed by 5 bases and the J gene end by 3 bases; junction bases not matched to a gene: 7. Looked up from germline, CDR1 is MNHEY and CDR2 is SMNVEV (reference sequence).

The chain recombines TRBV30 with TRBJ1-2; possible D gene TRBD1, 5 bases. V was trimmed by 2 bases and J by 5 bases, leaving 18 bases between them. The CDR3 has 15 residues. Germline V gives CDR1 GTSNPN, CDR2 SVGIG (reference sequence). CDR3 sequence (DNA): TGTGCCTGGAGTCTTCAGGGACTGGGTGGATATGGCTACACCTTC. It is translated as CAWSLQGLGGYGYTF.

The gene calls are TRBV19 and TRBJ1-1; D may be TRBD1 (6 bases). The V end lost 5 bases, the J end lost 0 bases, and 7 bases lay between the germline ends. This CDR3 has 13 residues. The V gene's germline CDR1 is LNHDA and CDR2 SQIVND (reference sequence). CDR3 region: CASSPGVNTEAFF. The DNA of the CDR3 is TGTGCCAGTAGTCCAGGGGTGAACACTGAAGCTTTCTTT.

The DNA of the CDR3 is TGTGCCAGCAGCAGGACAGGGTCAGATCAGCCCCAGCATTTT. Translating it yields CASSRTGSDQPQHF. The V call is TRBV6-1, the J call TRBJ1-5; 8 nucleotides agree with TRBD1. CDR3 length equals 14 residues. The germline CDR1 and CDR2 sequences are MNHNS and SASEGT. V shed 6 bases and J 5 bases; nucleotides not matched to a gene: 6.

This clone appeared a few times. This chain uses TRBV6-5 with TRBJ1-2, with D possibly TRBD1 on 5 matching bases. Germline CDR1 and CDR2: MNHEY and SVGAGI. The CDR3 loop spans 12 amino acids. V gave up 7 bases and J gave up 4 bases, with 10 bases separating them. The CDR3 protein is CASKGHGYGYTF. CDR3 bases: TGTGCCAGCAAGGGGCACGGCTATGGCTACACCTTC.

The V gene is TRBV18, the J gene TRBJ1-6; TRBD1 agrees at 7 bases. The CDR3 spans 15 residues. The ends lost 3 bases at V and 4 bases at J; junction bases unmatched: 3. Germline V gene sequence: CDR1 KGHSH, CDR2 LQKENI. The CDR3 sequence: CASSPRDRYNSPLHF. Written as DNA, the CDR3 is TGTGCCAGCTCACCTAGGGACAGATATAATTCACCCCTCCACTTT.

This clone has just one count. CDR3 DNA: TGTGCCAGCAGTGGGGCTGGGAGGCCCGGGGAGCTGTTTTTT. Translated: CASSGAGRPGELFF. The chain couples TRBV25-1 to TRBJ2-2; possible D gene TRBD2, 6 bases. The germline gives CDR1 MGHDK, CDR2 SYGVNS. V was trimmed by 4 bases and J by 6 bases, leaving 12 bases between them. This CDR3 region has 14 residues.

The CDR3, as DNA: TGTGCCAGCAGTCCGTCGTCCGAAAAACTGTTTTTT. This encodes CASSPSSEKLFF. The chain has TRBV27 and TRBJ1-4, with D unclear. This CDR3 has 12 residues. The ends were cut back, 5 bases at V and 8 bases at J, with 9 bases in the middle. Germline lookup yields CDR1 MNHEY and CDR2 SMNVEV (reference sequence).

The chain joins TRBV7-9 to TRBJ2-7, with TRBD2 identical over 13 bases. The germline V gene encodes CDR1 SEHNR and CDR2 FQNEAQ (reference sequence). The CDR3 totals 17 residues. V shed 8 bases, J shed 4 bases, and the junction held 14 bases outside the gene matches. Here the CDR3 DNA reads TGTGCCAGCGGATTGACTAGCGGGGGGTTTGGGGAGTACGAGCAGTACTTC. Protein product: CASGLTSGGFGEYEQYF.

This clone came up a few times. CDR3 coding DNA: TGTGCCAGCCAGGGTAAGGGGCCAGAGACCCAGTACTTC. Protein sequence: CASQGKGPETQYF. The chain joins TRBV6-4 to TRBJ2-5, with a possible D match to TRBD1 (5 bases). V lost 8 bases and J lost 4, with 14 bases in between. The V gene's germline CDR1 is MRHNA and CDR2 SNTAGT. This CDR3 is 13 amino acids long.

The chain uses TRBV6-1 and TRBJ2-5; TRBD1 agrees at 11 bases. J gave up 4 bases and V 7 bases, and 5 bases lay outside the gene matches. Germline values: CDR1 MNHNS, CDR2 SASEGT. This CDR3 has 14 residues. The CDR3 DNA follows: TGTGCCAGCAACAGGGACAGGGGGAGAGAGACCCAGTACTTC. It specifies CASNRDRGRETQYF.

The chain has TRBV21-1 and TRBJ2-2; the table's D gene call, TRBD2, was not cross checked with the DNA. TRBV21-1 is a known pseudogene. The CDR3 extends over 15 amino acids. The CDR3 bases are TGTGCCAGCAGCATTAGGCGGGGGAACACCGGGGAGCTGTTTTTT. It encodes CASSIRRGNTGELFF.

The J gene is TRBJ2-5, the V gene TRBV7-8; 10 nucleotides align to TRBD2. V shed 1 base and J 0 bases; nucleotides not matched to a gene: 2. The germline CDR1 and CDR2 sequences are SGHVS and FQNEAQ. This CDR3 is built from 16 residues. The CDR3 DNA follows: TGTGCCAGCAGCTTAGTTCTAGCGGGGGACCAAGAGACCCAGTACTTC. Translation: CASSLVLAGDQETQYF. The full variable domain, with the rest looked up from reference TRBV7-8 and TRBJ2-5, is GAGVSQSPRYKVAKRGQDVALRCDPISGHVSLFWYQQALGQGPEFLTYFQNEAQLDKSGLPSDRFFAERPEGSVSTLKIQRTQQEDSAVYLCASSLVLAGDQETQYFGPGTRLLVL.

CDR3 nucleotide sequence: TGTGCCACCAGCAGAGACGGGAAATCCTACAATGAGCAGTTCTTC. Translation: CATSRDGKSYNEQFF. The J gene is TRBJ2-1, the V gene TRBV15; a weak D match, TRBD2 (5 bases). The ends were cut back, 0 bases at V and 1 base at J, with 7 bases in the middle. The CDR3 runs to 15 residues. CDR1 is LNHNV and CDR2 is YYDKDF in the germline V gene (reference sequence). The variable domain in full, completed from reference TRBV15 and TRBJ2-1, reads DAMVIQNPRYQVTQFGKPVTLSCSQTLNHNVMYWYQQKSSQAPKLLFHYYDKDFNNEADTPDNFQSRRPNTSFCFLDIRSPGLGDTAMYLCATSRDGKSYNEQFFGPGTRLTVL.

This clone showed up just once. J is TRBJ2-2 and V is TRBV7-9; 9 bases align to TRBD2. This CDR3 comprises 16 residues. V shed 4 bases, J shed 1 base, and the junction held 4 bases outside the gene matches. CDR1 SEHNR and CDR2 FQNEAQ come from the germline V gene (reference sequence). The CDR3 DNA is TGTGCCAGCAGCTACATAGCGGGGGAGAACACCGGGGAGCTGTTTTTT. It is translated as CASSYIAGENTGELFF.